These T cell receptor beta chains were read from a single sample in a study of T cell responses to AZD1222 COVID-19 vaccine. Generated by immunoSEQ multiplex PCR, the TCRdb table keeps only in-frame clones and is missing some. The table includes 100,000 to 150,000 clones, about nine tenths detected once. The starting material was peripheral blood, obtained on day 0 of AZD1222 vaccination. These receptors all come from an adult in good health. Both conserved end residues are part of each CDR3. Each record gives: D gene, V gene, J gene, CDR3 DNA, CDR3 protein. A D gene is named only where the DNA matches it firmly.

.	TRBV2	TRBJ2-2	TGTGCCAGCAGTCAACTCCTACAGAACACCGGGGAGCTGTTTTTT	CASSQLLQNTGELFF
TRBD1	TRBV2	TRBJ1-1	TGTGCCAGCAGACCCACAGGGGGCTCCTTGAACACTGAAGCTTTCTTT	CASRPTGGSLNTEAFF
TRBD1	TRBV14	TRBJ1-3	TGTGCCAGCAGCATCGGACAGGCTGGAAACACCATATATTTT	CASSIGQAGNTIYF
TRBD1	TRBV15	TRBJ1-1	TGTGCCACCAGCAGAGATAAGACAGGGGGCAGGGCTTTCTTT	CATSRDKTGGRAFF
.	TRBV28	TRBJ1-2	TGTGCCAGCAGTTTCCGGGCTTTCGGCTACACCTTC	CASSFRAFGYTF
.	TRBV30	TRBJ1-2	TGTGCCTGGAGAGAACCAAAGCGGGTCGGCTACACCTTC	CAWREPKRVGYTF
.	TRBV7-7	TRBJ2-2	TGTGCTAGCAGCTTATACAGCCCGAACACCGGGGAGCTGTTTTTT	CASSLYSPNTGELFF
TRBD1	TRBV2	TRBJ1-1	TGTGCCAGCAGTGAAATGGGACAGGTGAACACTGAAGCTTTCTTT	CASSEMGQVNTEAFF
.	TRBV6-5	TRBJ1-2	TGTGCCAGCAGTTACTCGCGTGTACTAAGCTATGGCTACACCTTC	CASSYSRVLSYGYTF
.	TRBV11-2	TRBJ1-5	TGTGCCAGCAGCTTAGGGTATTATCAGCCCCAGCATTTT	CASSLGYYQPQHF
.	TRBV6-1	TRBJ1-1	TGTGCCAGCAGTGTAACCGTTACAGGTCCCGGGACTGAAGCTTTCTTT	CASSVTVTGPGTEAFF
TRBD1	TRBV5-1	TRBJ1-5	TGCGCCAGCAGCCCTGGACAGGGTCAGCCCCAGCATTTT	CASSPGQGQPQHF
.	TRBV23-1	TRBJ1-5	TGCGCCAGCAGTCTACAGGGCCCTCTCTCTAGCAATCAGCCCCAGCATTTT	CASSLQGPLSSNQPQHF
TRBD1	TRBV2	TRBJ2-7	TGTGCCAGCAGTGAAAAGACGGGACAGAACTACGAGCAGTACTTC	CASSEKTGQNYEQYF
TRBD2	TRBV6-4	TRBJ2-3	TGTGCCAGCAGTGAAGAGCGGGGGAGCACAGATACGCAGTATTTT	CASSEERGSTDTQYF
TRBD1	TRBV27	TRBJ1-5	TGTGCCAGCAGCCCAAAGGGGACAGGGACGTATAGCAATCAGCCCCAGCATTTT	CASSPKGTGTYSNQPQHF
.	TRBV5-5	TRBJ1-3	TGTGCCAGCAGCTTGGCCAGTCACATCTCTGGAAACACCATATATTTT	CASSLASHISGNTIYF
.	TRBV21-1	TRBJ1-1	TGTGCCAGCAGCTCCCTGGGGGGGTACAGGGGACGAACTGAAGCTTTCTTT	CASSSLGGYRGRTEAFF
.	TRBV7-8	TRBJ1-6	TGTGCCAGCACCCGTGGTGGGCTGACGAGCTCCTATAATTCACCCCTCCACTTT	CASTRGGLTSSYNSPLHF
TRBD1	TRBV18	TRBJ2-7	TGTGCCAGCTCACCTGGGACAGGGGGGTCCTACGAGCAGTACTTC	CASSPGTGGSYEQYF
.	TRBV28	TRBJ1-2	TGTGCCAGCAGTTTATACGATAGCGGCTACACCTTC	CASSLYDSGYTF
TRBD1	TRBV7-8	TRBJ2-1	TGTGCCAGCAGCCCAGGGACAGTTAGCTCCTACAATGAGCAGTTCTTC	CASSPGTVSSYNEQFF
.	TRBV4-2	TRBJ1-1	TGTGTCAGCAGCCAAGACCCGGGGTACACTGAAGCTTTCTTT	CVSSQDPGYTEAFF
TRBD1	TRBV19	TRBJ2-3	TGTGCCAGCCGGGACAGGGCTAGCACAGATACGCAGTATTTT	CASRDRASTDTQYF
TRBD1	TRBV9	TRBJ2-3	TGTGCCAGCAGCCAAGACAGGGGAAACTCCGATACGCAGTATTTT	CASSQDRGNSDTQYF
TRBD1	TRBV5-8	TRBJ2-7	TGTGCCAGCAGCTTGCCTGCCCGGGACAGGGGTGTTGTGGAGTACTTC	CASSLPARDRGVVEYF